Shown below are 17 T cell receptor beta chains from a single sample sequenced in a study of cytomegalovirus exposure and HLA in healthy donors. Use of 60 Vbeta and 13 Jbeta primers characterized the PCR. The assay was immunoSEQ multiplex PCR, and TCRdb's table has in-frame clones only and misses some. The sample contains some 64,000 clones, 80% to 90% of which appear only once. Material: PBMCs. The receptors were sampled from a man aged 25 to 45 in good health and CMV-seropositive.

J is TRBJ1-5 and V is TRBV9; weak D call: TRBD1 (5 bases). CDR3 length: 14 amino acids. V lost 3 bases to trimming and J lost 7 bases, with 14 bases between them. Germline V gene data show CDR1 as SGDLS and CDR2 as YYNGEE. The CDR3 DNA follows: TGTGCCAGCAGCGAGGGTGGGGGGGGGCAGCCCCAGCATTTT. It is translated as CASSEGGGGQPQHF.

The chain employs TRBV19 and TRBJ2-1, with TRBD2 identical over 7 bases. CDR3 length: 16 residues. Trimming at V came to 6 bases and at J to 1 base, leaving 9 bases not matched to a gene. Germline V gene data show CDR1 as LNHDA and CDR2 as SQIVND (reference sequence). The CDR3 sequence is CASRGFGRESYNEQFF. The CDR3 DNA reads TGTGCCAGTAGGGGCTTTGGGCGGGAGTCCTACAATGAGCAGTTCTTC.

Sample share makes this clone medium-sized. This chain uses TRBV19 with TRBJ1-3; 10 nucleotides match TRBD1. This CDR3 is 15 amino acids long. Trimming cost V 7 bases and J 8 bases; bases outside gene matches: 11. CDR1 and CDR2 (germline): LNHDA, SQIVND (reference sequence). The CDR3 sequence is CASITRTGGIDTIYF. CDR3 DNA sequence: TGTGCCAGTATTACTCGGACAGGGGGTATAGACACCATATATTTT. The full variable domain, its missing parts supplied by reference TRBV19 and TRBJ1-3, is DGGITQSPKYLFRKEGQNVTLSCEQNLNHDAMYWYRQDPGQGLRLIYYSQIVNDFQKGDIAEGYSVSREKKESFPLTVTSAQKNPTAFYLCASITRTGGIDTIYFGEGSWLTVV.

This sequence joins TRBV6-1 and TRBJ2-1; tentative D call: TRBD2 (6 bases). The CDR3 runs 15 residues. V was shortened by 0 bases and J by 6 bases, with 12 bases between the two germline ends. Germline CDR1 and CDR2: MNHNS and SASEGT. The CDR3 nucleotides read TGTGCCAGCAGTGAAGCGCGAGCGGGTTCCAATGAGCAGTTCTTC. Translated: CASSEARAGSNEQFF.

V and J are TRBV13 and TRBJ2-7; perhaps TRBD2 as D (5 bases). CDR3 length: 12 amino acids. Germline V gives CDR1 PRHDT, CDR2 FYEKMQ (reference sequence). V dropped 2 bases and J dropped 4 bases, with 6 bases sitting between them. The CDR3 reads CASSLRGYEQYF. Here the CDR3 DNA reads TGTGCCAGCAGCTTAAGAGGGTACGAGCAGTACTTC.

The chain joins TRBV29-1 to TRBJ2-1; TRBD2 aligns across 7 bases. The CDR3 is 12 residues long. V was clipped by 7 bases and J by 2 bases; unmatched bases: 2. The germline V gene has CDR1 SQVTM and CDR2 ANQGSEA. The CDR3 loop is CSAGTTYNEQFF. The CDR3 DNA sequence: TGCAGCGCCGGGACTACCTACAATGAGCAGTTCTTC.

The V gene is TRBV30, the J gene TRBJ2-7, with 7 bases identical to TRBD2. The ends lost 1 base at V and 6 bases at J; junction bases unmatched: 3. The CDR3 length is 12 residues. Germline V lookup: CDR1 GTSNPN, CDR2 SVGIG (reference sequence). CDR3 amino acids: CAWSGLAGEQYF. The CDR3, as DNA: TGTGCCTGGAGTGGACTAGCCGGCGAGCAGTACTTC. The variable domain in full, with the rest retrieved from reference TRBV30 and TRBJ2-7, is SQTIHQWPATLVQPVGSPLSLECTVEGTSNPNLYWYRQAAGRGLQLLFYSVGIGQISSEVPQNLSASRPQDRQFILSSKKLLLSDSGFYLCAWSGLAGEQYFGPGTRLTVT.

The rearrangement joins TRBV7-9 to TRBJ1-3; 7 nucleotides align to TRBD1. The ends lost 5 bases at V and 0 bases at J; junction bases unmatched: 7. The CDR3 runs to 16 residues. From germline, CDR1 is SEHNR and CDR2 FQNEAQ (reference sequence). CDR3 sequence (DNA): TGTGCCAGCAGCCCAGGGACAGCTATCTCTGGAAACACCATATATTTT. Amino acid sequence: CASSPGTAISGNTIYF.

V usage is TRBV30 and J usage is TRBJ2-1; perhaps TRBD1 as D (6 bases). CDR3 length: 13 residues. Germline V lookup: CDR1 GTSNPN, CDR2 SVGIG (reference sequence). The V end was cut by 2 bases, the J end by 7 bases, with 12 bases between. This chain's CDR3 is CAWSLVRGNEQFF. The CDR3 region has the DNA TGTGCCTGGAGTCTCGTGAGGGGGAATGAGCAGTTCTTC. Using reference TRBV30 and TRBJ2-1 for the parts outside the CDR3, the full variable domain is SQTIHQWPATLVQPVGSPLSLECTVEGTSNPNLYWYRQAAGRGLQLLFYSVGIGQISSEVPQNLSASRPQDRQFILSSKKLLLSDSGFYLCAWSLVRGNEQFFGPGTRLTVL.

The CDR3 sequence is CASSVSSGGTDTQYF. As DNA, the CDR3 is TGTGCCAGCAGCGTAAGTAGCGGGGGCACAGATACGCAGTATTTT. The chain combines TRBV9 with TRBJ2-3, with 8 bases identical to TRBD2. The CDR3 covers 15 residues. The junction had 2 bases not matched to a gene; V was cut back by 1 base and J by 1 base. CDR1 is SGDLS, CDR2 YYNGEE, per germline.

The table lists this clone with a count of one. The chain carries TRBV5-4 and TRBJ2-2; D gene unclear. CDR1 is SGHNT, CDR2 YYREEE, per germline (reference sequence). Trimming took 2 bases from V and 2 from J, leaving 10 bases between them. The CDR3 runs 15 residues. CDR3 region: CASSFLDSNTGELFF. CDR3 nucleotides: TGTGCCAGCAGCTTTTTAGACTCTAACACCGGGGAGCTGTTTTTT.

DNA for the CDR3: TGTGCCAGCAGCACAAGACAGGGGGGGTTAGACGAGCAGTACTTC. It is translated as CASSTRQGGLDEQYF. The chain combines TRBV21-1 with TRBJ2-7; TRBD1, the D gene given by the table, was not confirmed from the DNA. TRBV21-1 is termed a pseudogene. The CDR3 totals 15 residues.

This chain joins TRBV6-1 and TRBJ1-1; no clear D. The CDR3 consists of 13 residues. V lost 2 bases to trimming and J lost 8 bases, with 12 bases between them. Per the germline V gene, CDR1 is MNHNS and CDR2 is SASEGT. DNA of the CDR3: TGTGCCAGCAGTGAAATCAACAGCTCCGAAGCTTTCTTT. Translating it yields CASSEINSSEAFF.

This chain links TRBV28 with TRBJ1-4, with 9 bases aligning to TRBD1. CDR3 size: 14 residues. Germline values: CDR1 MDHEN, CDR2 SYDVKM. V shed 7 bases and J 10 bases; nucleotides not matched to a gene: 10. The CDR3 reads CASTLGQGGRKLFF. The CDR3 DNA sequence: TGTGCCAGCACCCTGGGACAGGGAGGTCGAAAACTGTTTTTT. The variable domain in full, completed from reference TRBV28 and TRBJ1-4, reads DVKVTQSSRYLVKRTGEKVFLECVQDMDHENMFWYRQDPGLGLRLIYFSYDVKMKEKGDIPEGYSVSREKKERFSLILESASTNQTSMYLCASTLGQGGRKLFFGSGTQLSVL.

The chain uses TRBV7-8 and TRBJ2-5; TRBD1 matches 7 bases. V trimming: 4 bases; J trimming: 2 bases; junction bases outside the gene matches: 4. Germline-derived CDR1 and CDR2 are SGHVS and FQNEAQ. CDR3 length: 14 residues. The CDR3 sequence is CASSSSTGQETQYF. Written as DNA, the CDR3 is TGTGCCAGCAGCTCATCGACAGGGCAAGAGACCCAGTACTTC.

The CDR3 spells CASSNGGQYEQYF. CDR3 DNA: TGTGCCAGCTCAAATGGCGGACAGTACGAGCAGTACTTC. The chain links TRBV18 to TRBJ2-7, with a weak D call TRBD1 (6 bases). Germline assignment: CDR1 KGHSH and CDR2 LQKENI. Trimming left V 5 bases short and J 4 bases short, with 12 bases between. The CDR3 is 13 residues long.

On this clone: The sample carries other DNA sequences with the same CDR3. CDR3 sequence: CASKAGGDYGYTF. As DNA, the CDR3 is TGTGCCAGTAAGGCAGGGGGAGACTATGGCTACACCTTC. The V and J genes are TRBV19 and TRBJ1-2; 7 bases map to TRBD1. The V gene end was trimmed by 7 bases and the J gene end by 3 bases; junction bases not matched to a gene: 5. Germline V gene lookup returns CDR1 LNHDA and CDR2 SQIVND (reference sequence). CDR3 length equals 13 residues. Supplemented by reference TRBV19 and TRBJ1-2, the full variable domain reads DGGITQSPKYLFRKEGQNVTLSCEQNLNHDAMYWYRQDPGQGLRLIYYSQIVNDFQKGDIAEGYSVSREKKESFPLTVTSAQKNPTAFYLCASKAGGDYGYTFGSGTRLTVV.